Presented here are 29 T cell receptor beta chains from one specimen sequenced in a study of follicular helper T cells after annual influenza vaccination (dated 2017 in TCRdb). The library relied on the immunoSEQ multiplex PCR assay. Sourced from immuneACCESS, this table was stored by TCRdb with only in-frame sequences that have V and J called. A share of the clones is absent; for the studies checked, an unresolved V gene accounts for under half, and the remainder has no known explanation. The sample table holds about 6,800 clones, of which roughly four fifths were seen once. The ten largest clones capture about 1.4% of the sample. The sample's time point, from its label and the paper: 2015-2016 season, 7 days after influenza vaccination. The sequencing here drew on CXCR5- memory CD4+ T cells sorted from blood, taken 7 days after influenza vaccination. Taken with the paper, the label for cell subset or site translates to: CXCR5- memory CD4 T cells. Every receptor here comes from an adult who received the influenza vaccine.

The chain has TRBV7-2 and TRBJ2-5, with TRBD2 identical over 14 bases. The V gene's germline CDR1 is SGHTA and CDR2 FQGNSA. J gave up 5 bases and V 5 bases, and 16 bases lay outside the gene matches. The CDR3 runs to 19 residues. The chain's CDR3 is CASSQGLAGAGYAVETQYF. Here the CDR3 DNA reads TGTGCCAGCAGCCAGGGACTAGCGGGAGCAGGGTATGCGGTCGAGACCCAGTACTTC. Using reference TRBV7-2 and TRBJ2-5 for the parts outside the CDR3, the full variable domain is GAGVSQSPSNKVTEKGKDVELRCDPISGHTALYWYRQSLGQGLEFLIYFQGNSAPDKSGLPSDRFSAERTGGSVSTLTIQRTQQEDSAVYLCASSQGLAGAGYAVETQYFGPGTRLLVL.

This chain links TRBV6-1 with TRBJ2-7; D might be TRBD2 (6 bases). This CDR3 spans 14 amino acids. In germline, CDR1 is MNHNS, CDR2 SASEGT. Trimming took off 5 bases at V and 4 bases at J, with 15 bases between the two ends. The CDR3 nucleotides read TGTGCCAGCAGTAGGGACGGGGGTCAGTACGAGCAGTACTTC. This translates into CASSRDGGQYEQYF.

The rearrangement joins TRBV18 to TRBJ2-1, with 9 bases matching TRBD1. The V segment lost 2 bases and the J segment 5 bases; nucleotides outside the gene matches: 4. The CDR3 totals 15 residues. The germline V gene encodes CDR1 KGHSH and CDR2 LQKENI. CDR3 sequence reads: CASSPGTGPNNEQFF. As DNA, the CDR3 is TGTGCCAGCTCACCAGGGACAGGGCCCAACAATGAGCAGTTCTTC. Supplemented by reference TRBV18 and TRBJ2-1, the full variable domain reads NAGVMQNPRHLVRRRGQEARLRCSPMKGHSHVYWYRQLPEEGLKFMVYLQKENIIDESGMPKERFSAEFPKEGPSILRIQQVVRGDSAAYFCASSPGTGPNNEQFFGPGTRLTVL.

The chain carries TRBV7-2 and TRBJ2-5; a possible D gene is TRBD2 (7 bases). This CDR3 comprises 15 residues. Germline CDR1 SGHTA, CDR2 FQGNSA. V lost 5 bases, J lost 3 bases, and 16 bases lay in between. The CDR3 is CASSRQGGGEETQYF. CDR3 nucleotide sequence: TGTGCCAGCAGCCGCCAGGGAGGGGGGGAAGAGACCCAGTACTTC.

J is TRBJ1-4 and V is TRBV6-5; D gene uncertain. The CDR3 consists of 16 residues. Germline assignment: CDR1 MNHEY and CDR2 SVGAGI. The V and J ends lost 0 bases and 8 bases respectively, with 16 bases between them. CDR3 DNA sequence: TGTGCCAGCAGTTACTCGGGAGGACGGCCCGGAGAAAAACTGTTTTTT. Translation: CASSYSGGRPGEKLFF.

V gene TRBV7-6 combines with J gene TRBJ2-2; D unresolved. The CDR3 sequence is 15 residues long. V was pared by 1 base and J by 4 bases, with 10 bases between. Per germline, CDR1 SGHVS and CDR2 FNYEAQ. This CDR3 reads CASSLDNRRTGELFF. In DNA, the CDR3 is TGTGCCAGCAGCTTAGATAACAGACGCACCGGGGAGCTGTTTTTT.

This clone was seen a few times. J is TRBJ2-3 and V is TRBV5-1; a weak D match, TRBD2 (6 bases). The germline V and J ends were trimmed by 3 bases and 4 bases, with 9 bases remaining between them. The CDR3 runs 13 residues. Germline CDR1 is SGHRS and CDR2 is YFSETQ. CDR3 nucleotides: TGCGCCAGCAGCTCCTTAGCGGCAGATACGCAGTATTTT. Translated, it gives CASSSLAADTQYF. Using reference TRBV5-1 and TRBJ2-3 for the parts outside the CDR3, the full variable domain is KAGVTQTPRYLIKTRGQQVTLSCSPISGHRSVSWYQQTPGQGLQFLFEYFSETQRNKGNFPGRFSGRQFSNSRSEMNVSTLELGDSALYLCASSSLAADTQYFGPGTRLTVL.

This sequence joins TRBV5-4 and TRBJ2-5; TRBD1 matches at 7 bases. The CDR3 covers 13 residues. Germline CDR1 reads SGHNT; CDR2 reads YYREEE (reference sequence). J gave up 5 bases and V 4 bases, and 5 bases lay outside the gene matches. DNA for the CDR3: TGTGCCAGCAGCCCAGGGGGTCAGGAGACCCAGTACTTC. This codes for CASSPGGQETQYF.

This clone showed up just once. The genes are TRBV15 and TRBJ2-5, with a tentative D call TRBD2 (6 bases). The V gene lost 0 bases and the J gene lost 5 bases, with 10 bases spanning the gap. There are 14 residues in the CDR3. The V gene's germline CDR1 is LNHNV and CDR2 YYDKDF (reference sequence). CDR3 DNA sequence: TGTGCCACCAGCAGAGATCGTGGGGGGGAGACCCAGTACTTC. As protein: CATSRDRGGETQYF.

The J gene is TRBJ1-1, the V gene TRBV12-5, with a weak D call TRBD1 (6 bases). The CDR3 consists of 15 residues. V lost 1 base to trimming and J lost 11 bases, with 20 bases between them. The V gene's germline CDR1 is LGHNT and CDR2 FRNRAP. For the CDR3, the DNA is TGTGCTAGTGGTTTGGCACCCTTAGGGGGGACAACTGCTTTCTTT. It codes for CASGLAPLGGTTAFF.

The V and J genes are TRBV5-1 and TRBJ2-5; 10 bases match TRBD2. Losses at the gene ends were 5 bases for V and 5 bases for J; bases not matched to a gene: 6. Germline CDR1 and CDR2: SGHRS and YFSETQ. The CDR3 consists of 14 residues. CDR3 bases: TGCGCCAGCAGGATGACTAGCGGGCGGGAGACCCAGTACTTC. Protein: CASRMTSGRETQYF.

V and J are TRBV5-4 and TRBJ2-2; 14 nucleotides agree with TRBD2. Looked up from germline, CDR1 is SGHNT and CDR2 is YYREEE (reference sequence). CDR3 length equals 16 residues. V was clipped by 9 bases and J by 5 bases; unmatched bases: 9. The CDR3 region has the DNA TGTGCCATCTCTGGGACTAGCGGGAGTGGGACCGGGGAGCTGTTTTTT. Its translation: CAISGTSGSGTGELFF. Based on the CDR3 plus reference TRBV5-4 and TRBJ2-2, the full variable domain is ETGVTQSPTHLIKTRGQQVTLRCSSQSGHNTVSWYQQALGQGPQFIFQYYREEENGRGNFPPRFSGLQFPNYSSELNVNALELDDSALYLCAISGTSGSGTGELFFGEGSRLTVL.

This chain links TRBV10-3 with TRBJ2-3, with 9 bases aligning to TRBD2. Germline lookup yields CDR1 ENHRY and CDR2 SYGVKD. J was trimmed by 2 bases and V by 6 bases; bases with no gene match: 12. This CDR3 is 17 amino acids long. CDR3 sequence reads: CAIRYAGLAGITDTQYF. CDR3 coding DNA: TGTGCCATCAGATACGCAGGGCTAGCGGGGATCACAGATACGCAGTATTTT.

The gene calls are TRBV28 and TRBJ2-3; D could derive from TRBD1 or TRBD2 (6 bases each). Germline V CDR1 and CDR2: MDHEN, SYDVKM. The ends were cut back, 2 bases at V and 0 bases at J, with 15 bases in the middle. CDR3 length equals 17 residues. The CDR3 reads CASSLDGGGASTDTQYF. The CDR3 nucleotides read TGTGCCAGCAGTTTAGATGGGGGCGGGGCTAGCACAGATACGCAGTATTTT.

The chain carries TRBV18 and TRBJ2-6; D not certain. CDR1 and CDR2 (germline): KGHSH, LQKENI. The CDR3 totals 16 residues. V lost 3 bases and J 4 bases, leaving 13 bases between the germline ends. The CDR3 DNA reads TGTGCCAGCTCACCTCCCGGAAGGACCGGGGCCAACGTCCTGACTTTC. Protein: CASSPPGRTGANVLTF.

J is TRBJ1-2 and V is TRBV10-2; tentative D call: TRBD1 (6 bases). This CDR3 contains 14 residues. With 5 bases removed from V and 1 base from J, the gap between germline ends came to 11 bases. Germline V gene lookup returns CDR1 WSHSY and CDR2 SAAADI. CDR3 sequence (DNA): TGCGCCAGCAGTTCCACAGGGATTAACTATGGCTACACCTTC. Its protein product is CASSSTGINYGYTF.

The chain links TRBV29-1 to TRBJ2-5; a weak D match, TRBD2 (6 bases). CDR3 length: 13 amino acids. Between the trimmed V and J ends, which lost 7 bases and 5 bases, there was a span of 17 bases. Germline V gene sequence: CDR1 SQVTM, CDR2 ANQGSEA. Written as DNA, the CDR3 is TGCAGCGCCGGAGGGGCGGGATGGGAGACCCAGTACTTC. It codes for CSAGGAGWETQYF.

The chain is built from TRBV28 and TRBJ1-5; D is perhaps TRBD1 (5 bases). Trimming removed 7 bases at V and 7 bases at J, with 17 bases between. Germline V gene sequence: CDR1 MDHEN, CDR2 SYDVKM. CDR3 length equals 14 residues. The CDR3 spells CASTLRGEWQPQHF. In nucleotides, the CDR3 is TGTGCCAGCACTCTTCGGGGGGAATGGCAGCCCCAGCATTTT. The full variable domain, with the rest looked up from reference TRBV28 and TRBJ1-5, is DVKVTQSSRYLVKRTGEKVFLECVQDMDHENMFWYRQDPGLGLRLIYFSYDVKMKEKGDIPEGYSVSREKKERFSLILESASTNQTSMYLCASTLRGEWQPQHFGDGTRLSIL.

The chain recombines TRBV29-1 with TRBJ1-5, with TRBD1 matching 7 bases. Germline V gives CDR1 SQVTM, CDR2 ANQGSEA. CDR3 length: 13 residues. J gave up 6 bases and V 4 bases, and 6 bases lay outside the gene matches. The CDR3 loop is CSVGRGDGQPQHF. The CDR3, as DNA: TGCAGCGTTGGCAGGGGGGATGGTCAGCCCCAGCATTTT.

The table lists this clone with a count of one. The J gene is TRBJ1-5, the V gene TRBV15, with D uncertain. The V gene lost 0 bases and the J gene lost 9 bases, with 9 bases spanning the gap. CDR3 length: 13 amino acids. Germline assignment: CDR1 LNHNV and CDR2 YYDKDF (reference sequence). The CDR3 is CATSRDRGRPQHF. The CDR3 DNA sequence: TGTGCCACCAGCAGAGATCGGGGTCGGCCCCAGCATTTT.

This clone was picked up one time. The CDR3 reads CASSITFSYNEQFF. The CDR3 bases are TGTGCCAGTAGTATTACCTTCTCCTACAATGAGCAGTTCTTC. The V and J genes are TRBV19 and TRBJ2-1, with D hard to call. Germline lookup yields CDR1 LNHDA and CDR2 SQIVND (reference sequence). There are 14 residues in the CDR3. V lost 3 bases, J lost 0 bases, and 6 bases lay in between.

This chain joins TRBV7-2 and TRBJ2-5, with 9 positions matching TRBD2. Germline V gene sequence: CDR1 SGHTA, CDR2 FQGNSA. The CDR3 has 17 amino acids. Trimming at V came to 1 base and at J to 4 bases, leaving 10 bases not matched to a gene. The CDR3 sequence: CASSLERSAGGPETQYF. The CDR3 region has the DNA TGTGCCAGCAGCTTAGAGCGGTCGGCGGGAGGGCCAGAGACCCAGTACTTC.

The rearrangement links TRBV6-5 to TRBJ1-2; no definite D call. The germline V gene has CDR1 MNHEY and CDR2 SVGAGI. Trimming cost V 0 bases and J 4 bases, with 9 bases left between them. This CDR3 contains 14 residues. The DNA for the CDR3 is TGTGCCAGCAGTTACTCGACGGAGAGCTATGGCTACACCTTC. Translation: CASSYSTESYGYTF.

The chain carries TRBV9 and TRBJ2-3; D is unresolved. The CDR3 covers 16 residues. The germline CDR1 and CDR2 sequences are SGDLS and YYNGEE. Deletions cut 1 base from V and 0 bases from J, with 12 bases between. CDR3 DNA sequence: TGTGCCAGCAGCGTAACAGTTGGAGCTAGCACAGATACGCAGTATTTT. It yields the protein CASSVTVGASTDTQYF.

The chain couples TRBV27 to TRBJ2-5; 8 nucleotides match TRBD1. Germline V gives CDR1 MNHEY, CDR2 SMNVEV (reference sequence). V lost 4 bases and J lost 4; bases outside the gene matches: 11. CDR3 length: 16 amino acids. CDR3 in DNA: TGTGCCAGCAGTTCCATCCCCCAGGGGGCTGGAGAGACCCAGTACTTC. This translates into CASSSIPQGAGETQYF.

CDR3 loop: CASSLPAGGYSDTQYF. The CDR3 DNA reads TGCGCCAGCAGCTTGCCAGCGGGGGGGTACTCAGATACGCAGTATTTT. The V call is TRBV5-1, the J call TRBJ2-3, with 10 bases aligning to TRBD2. Germline-derived CDR1 and CDR2 are SGHRS and YFSETQ. The CDR3 length is 16 residues. Trimming cost V 1 base and J 4 bases; bases outside gene matches: 6.

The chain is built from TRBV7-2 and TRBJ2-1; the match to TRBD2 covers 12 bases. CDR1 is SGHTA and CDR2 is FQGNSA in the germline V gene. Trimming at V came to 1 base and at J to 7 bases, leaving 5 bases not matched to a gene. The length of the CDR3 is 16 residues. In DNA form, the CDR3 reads TGTGCCAGCAGCTTAGTCCTAGCGGGAGGGTCTAATGAGCAGTTCTTC. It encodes CASSLVLAGGSNEQFF.

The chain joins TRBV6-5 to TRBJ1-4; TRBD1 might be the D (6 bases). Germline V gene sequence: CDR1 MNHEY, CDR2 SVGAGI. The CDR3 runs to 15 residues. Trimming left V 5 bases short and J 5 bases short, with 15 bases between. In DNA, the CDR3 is TGTGCCAGCAGTCCACAGGGAGGTTCCAATGAAAAACTGTTTTTT. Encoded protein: CASSPQGGSNEKLFF.

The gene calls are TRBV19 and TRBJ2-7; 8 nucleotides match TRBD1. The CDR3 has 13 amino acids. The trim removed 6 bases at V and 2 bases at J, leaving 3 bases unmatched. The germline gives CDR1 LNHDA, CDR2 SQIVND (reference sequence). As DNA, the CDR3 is TGTGCCAGTAGCGGACAGGGAACCTACGAGCAGTACTTC. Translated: CASSGQGTYEQYF.